This is a list of T cell receptor beta chains from one sample in a study of identical twins. MiXCR was run by TCRdb on the 5' RACE reads, yielding one entry per CDR3 protein. The data show under 350,000 distinct CDR3 sequences, with 8% to 9.5% seen just once and 6% to 8.5% held by the top ten. These data are also associated with another study on yellow fever vaccine responses in identical twins.

Sequenced sample: CD8+ T cells sorted from blood. The receptors were gathered from a woman under 30 in good health. Both conserved end residues are part of each CDR3. Fields, in order: D gene, J gene, V gene, clone size, CDR3 protein, CDR3 DNA. D genes are given only for firm matches. Size values are once, few and many counts, or a class for expanded clones, and some rows have none.

TRBD2	TRBJ2-3	TRBV5-6	NA	CASSWTSGTDTQYF	TGTGCCAGCAGCTGGACTAGCGGTACAGATACGCAGTATTTT
TRBD2	TRBJ2-1	TRBV29-1	many	CSVEGGGSPFF	TGCAGCGTTGAAGGGGGGGGTTCCCCGTTCTTC
NA	TRBJ1-5	TRBV12-3/TRBV12-4	few	CASSLGQNRNQPQHF	TGTGCCAGCAGTTTAGGGCAGAACCGCAATCAGCCCCAGCATTTT
NA	TRBJ2-1	TRBV27	many	CASSSGVTYNEQFF	TGTGCCAGCAGTTCTGGGGTTACCTACAATGAGCAGTTCTTC
NA	TRBJ2-5	TRBV5-1	NA	CASSFRQLETQYF	TGCGCCAGCAGCTTTCGACAGCTGGAGACCCAGTACTTC
TRBD2	TRBJ2-5	TRBV5-1	many	CASKAGDGKLETQYF	TGCGCCAGCAAAGCGGGGGATGGGAAGCTTGAGACCCAGTACTTC
TRBD2	TRBJ2-7	TRBV4-3	NA	CASSQVRAGAYEQYF	TGCGCCAGCAGCCAAGTACGTGCGGGAGCCTACGAGCAGTACTTC
NA	TRBJ2-5	TRBV27	many	CASSFGFEETQYF	TGTGCCAGCAGTTTTGGGTTTGAAGAGACCCAGTACTTC
NA	TRBJ2-2	TRBV29-1	many	CSVEIYTGELFF	TGCAGCGTTGAGATTTACACCGGGGAGCTGTTTTTT
TRBD2	TRBJ2-4	TRBV6-2/TRBV6-3	few	CASSYREGEPPIQYF	TGTGCCAGCAGTTACAGGGAGGGAGAGCCCCCAATTCAGTACTTC
TRBD1	TRBJ2-7	TRBV5-1	few	CASSFLGTGAYEQYF	TGCGCCAGCAGCTTCCTCGGGACAGGGGCCTACGAGCAGTACTTC
NA	TRBJ2-3	TRBV20-1	NA	CSARDPLPDTQYF	TGCAGTGCTAGAGATCCGCTCCCAGATACGCAGTATTTT
NA	TRBJ2-5	TRBV28	many	CASSPKDNAQIWETQYF	TGTGCCAGCAGTCCGAAAGACAATGCCCAGATATGGGAGACCCAGTACTTC